This TCR beta chain was recorded in a study of T cell responses to AZD1222 COVID-19 vaccine. The assay was immunoSEQ multiplex PCR, and TCRdb's table has in-frame clones only and misses some. Seen here are roughly 36,000 clones, 85% to 90% observed once, and the top ten hold about 7%. The origin of this receptor is an adult in good health. The sample here was peripheral blood, taken on day 0 of AZD1222 vaccination.

CDR3 sequence (DNA): TGTGCCAGCAGCACACCGGTAGGTGAGCAGTTCTTC. This gives the protein CASSTPVGEQFF. This chain connects TRBV28 to TRBJ2-1; D remains unclear. Trimming pared 6 bases from V and 9 bases from J, leaving 12 bases between. Per the germline V gene, CDR1 is MDHEN and CDR2 is SYDVKM. The CDR3 is made up of 12 amino acids.